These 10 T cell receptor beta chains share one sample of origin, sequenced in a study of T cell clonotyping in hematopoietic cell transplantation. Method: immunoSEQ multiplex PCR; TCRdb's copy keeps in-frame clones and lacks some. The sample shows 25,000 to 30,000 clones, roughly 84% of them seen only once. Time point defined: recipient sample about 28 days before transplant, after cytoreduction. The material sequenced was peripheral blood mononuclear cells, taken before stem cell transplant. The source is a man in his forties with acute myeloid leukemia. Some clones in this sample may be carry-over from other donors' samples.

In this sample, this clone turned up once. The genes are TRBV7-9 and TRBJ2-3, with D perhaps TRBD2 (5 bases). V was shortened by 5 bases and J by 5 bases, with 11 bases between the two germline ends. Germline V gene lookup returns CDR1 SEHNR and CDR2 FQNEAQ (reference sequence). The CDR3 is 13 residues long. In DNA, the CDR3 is TGTGCCAGCAGCAAAGGTAGCGTAGATACGCAGTATTTT. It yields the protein CASSKGSVDTQYF.

CDR3 nucleotides: TGTGCCAGCAGTTTCCGGGATGGTGAAAAACTGTTTTTT. This translates into CASSFRDGEKLFF. V and J are TRBV27 and TRBJ1-4; no definite D call. V lost 3 bases to trimming and J lost 7 bases, with 9 bases between them. The V gene's germline CDR1 is MNHEY and CDR2 SMNVEV (reference sequence). The CDR3 runs to 13 residues.

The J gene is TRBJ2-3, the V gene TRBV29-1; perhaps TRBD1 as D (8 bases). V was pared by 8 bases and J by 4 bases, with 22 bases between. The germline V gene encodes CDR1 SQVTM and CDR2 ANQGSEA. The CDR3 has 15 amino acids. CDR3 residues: CSTVFTGGRADTQYF. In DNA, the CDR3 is TGCAGCACGGTGTTCACAGGGGGGAGGGCAGATACGCAGTATTTT.

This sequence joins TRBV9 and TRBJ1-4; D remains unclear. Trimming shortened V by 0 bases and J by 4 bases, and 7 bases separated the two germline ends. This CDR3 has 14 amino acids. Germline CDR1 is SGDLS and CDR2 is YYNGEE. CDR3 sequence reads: CASSVGRINEKLFF. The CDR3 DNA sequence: TGTGCCAGCAGCGTAGGCAGGATTAATGAAAAACTGTTTTTT. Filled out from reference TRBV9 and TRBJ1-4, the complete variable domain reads DSGVTQTPKHLITATGQRVTLRCSPRSGDLSVYWYQQSLDQGLQFLIQYYNGEERAKGNILERFSAQQFPDLHSELNLSSLELGDSALYFCASSVGRINEKLFFGSGTQLSVL.

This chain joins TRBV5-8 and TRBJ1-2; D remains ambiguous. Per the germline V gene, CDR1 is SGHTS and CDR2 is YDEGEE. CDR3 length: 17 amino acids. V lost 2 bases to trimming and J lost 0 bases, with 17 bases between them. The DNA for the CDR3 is TGTGCCAGCAGCTTTAGTCTGACTCGGTGGGCTAACTATGGCTACACCTTC. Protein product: CASSFSLTRWANYGYTF.

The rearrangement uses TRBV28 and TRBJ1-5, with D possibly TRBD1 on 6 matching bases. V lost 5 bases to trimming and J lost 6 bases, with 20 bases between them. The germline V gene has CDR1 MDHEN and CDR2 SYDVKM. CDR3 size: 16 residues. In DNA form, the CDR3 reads TGTGCCAGCAGTACCCTCGGGACAATTGAGGGTCAGCCCCAGCATTTT. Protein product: CASSTLGTIEGQPQHF.

CDR3: CASSYTGRETQYF. The CDR3, as DNA: TGTGCCAGCAGTTACACAGGGAGGGAGACCCAGTACTTC. The chain is built from TRBV6-5 and TRBJ2-5; either TRBD1 or TRBD2 may fit D (6 bases each). The CDR3 sequence is 13 residues long. Per the germline V gene, CDR1 is MNHEY and CDR2 is SVGAGI. V was clipped by 2 bases and J by 5 bases, with 9 bases between them.

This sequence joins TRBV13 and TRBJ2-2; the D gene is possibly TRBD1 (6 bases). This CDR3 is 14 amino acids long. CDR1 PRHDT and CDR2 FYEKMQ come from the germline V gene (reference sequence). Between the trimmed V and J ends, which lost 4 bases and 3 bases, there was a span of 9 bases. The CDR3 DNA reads TGTGCCAGCAGCTACAGGGATTACACCGGGGAGCTGTTTTTT. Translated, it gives CASSYRDYTGELFF.

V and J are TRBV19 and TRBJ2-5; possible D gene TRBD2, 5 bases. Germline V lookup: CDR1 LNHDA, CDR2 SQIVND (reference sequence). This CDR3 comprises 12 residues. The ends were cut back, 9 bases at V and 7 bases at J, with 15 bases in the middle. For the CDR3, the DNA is TGTGCCAGCGCCTCCCGGGATGCGACCCAGTACTTC. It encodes CASASRDATQYF.

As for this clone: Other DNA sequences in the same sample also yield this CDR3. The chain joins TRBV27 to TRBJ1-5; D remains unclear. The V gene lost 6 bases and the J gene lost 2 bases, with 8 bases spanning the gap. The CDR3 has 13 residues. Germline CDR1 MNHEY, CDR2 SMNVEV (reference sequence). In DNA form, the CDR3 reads TGTGCCAGCAGCCTGTGGGGCAATCAGCCCCAGCATTTT. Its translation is CASSLWGNQPQHF.